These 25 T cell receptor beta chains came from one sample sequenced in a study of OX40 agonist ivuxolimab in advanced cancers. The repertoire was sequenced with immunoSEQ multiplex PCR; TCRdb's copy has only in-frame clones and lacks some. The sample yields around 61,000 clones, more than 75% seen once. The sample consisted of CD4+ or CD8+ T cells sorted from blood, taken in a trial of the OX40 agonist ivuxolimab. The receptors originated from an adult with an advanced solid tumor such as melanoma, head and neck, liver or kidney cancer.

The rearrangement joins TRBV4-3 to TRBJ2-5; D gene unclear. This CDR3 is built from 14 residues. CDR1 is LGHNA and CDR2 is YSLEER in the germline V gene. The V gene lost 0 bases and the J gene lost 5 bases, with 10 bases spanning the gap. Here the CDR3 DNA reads TGCGCCAGCAGCCAAGATAGGGCTGCCGAGACCCAGTACTTC. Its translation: CASSQDRAAETQYF.

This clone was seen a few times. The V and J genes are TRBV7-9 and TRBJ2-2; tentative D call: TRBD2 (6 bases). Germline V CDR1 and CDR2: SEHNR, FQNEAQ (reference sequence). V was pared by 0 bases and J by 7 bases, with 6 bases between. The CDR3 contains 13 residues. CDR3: CASSLAGGGELFF. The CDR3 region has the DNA TGTGCCAGCAGCTTAGCCGGGGGCGGGGAGCTGTTTTTT.

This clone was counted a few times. CDR3 in amino acids: CASSPGTDGREQYF. The CDR3 DNA follows: TGTGCCAGCAGTCCCGGGACAGACGGGCGCGAGCAGTACTTC. The chain employs TRBV6-1 and TRBJ2-7, with 7 bases identical to TRBD1. The J segment lost 6 bases and the V segment lost 5 bases, leaving 10 bases of the junction unmatched. The germline CDR1 and CDR2 sequences are MNHNS and SASEGT. This CDR3 region has 14 residues.

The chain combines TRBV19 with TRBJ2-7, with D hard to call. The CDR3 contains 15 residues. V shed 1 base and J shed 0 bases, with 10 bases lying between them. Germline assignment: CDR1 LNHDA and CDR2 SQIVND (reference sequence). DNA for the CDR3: TGTGCCAGTAGTATAGCTGGACCGAGCTCCTACGAGCAGTACTTC. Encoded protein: CASSIAGPSSYEQYF.

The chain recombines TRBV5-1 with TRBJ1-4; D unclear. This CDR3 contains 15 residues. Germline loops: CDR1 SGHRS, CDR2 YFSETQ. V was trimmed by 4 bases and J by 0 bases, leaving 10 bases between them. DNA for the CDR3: TGCGCCAGCAGCCCAGCCAGTACAACTAATGAAAAACTGTTTTTT. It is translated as CASSPASTTNEKLFF.

The CDR3 here is CASSYPVRGSYGYTF. The CDR3 DNA reads as TGTGCCAGCAGTTACCCTGTTAGGGGAAGCTATGGCTACACCTTC. The chain employs TRBV6-6 and TRBJ1-2, with D maybe TRBD1 (5 bases). V lost 2 bases to trimming and J lost 4 bases, with 14 bases between them. The germline V gene has CDR1 MNHNY and CDR2 SVGAGI (reference sequence). CDR3 length: 15 amino acids.

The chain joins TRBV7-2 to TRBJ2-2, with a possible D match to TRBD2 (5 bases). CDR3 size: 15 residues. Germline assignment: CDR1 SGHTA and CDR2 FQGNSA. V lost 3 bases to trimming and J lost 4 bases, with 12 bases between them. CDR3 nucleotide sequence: TGTGCCAGCAGCTTCAATAGCGCGGGCACCGGGGAGCTGTTTTTT. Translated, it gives CASSFNSAGTGELFF.

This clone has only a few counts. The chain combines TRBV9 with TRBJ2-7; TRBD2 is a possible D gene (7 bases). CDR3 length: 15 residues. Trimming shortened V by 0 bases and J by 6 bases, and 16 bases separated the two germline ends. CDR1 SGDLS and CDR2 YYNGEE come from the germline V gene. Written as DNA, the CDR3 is TGTGCCAGCAGCGTAGCTCCGGGGGGCGTCTCCGAGCAGTACTTC. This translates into CASSVAPGGVSEQYF.

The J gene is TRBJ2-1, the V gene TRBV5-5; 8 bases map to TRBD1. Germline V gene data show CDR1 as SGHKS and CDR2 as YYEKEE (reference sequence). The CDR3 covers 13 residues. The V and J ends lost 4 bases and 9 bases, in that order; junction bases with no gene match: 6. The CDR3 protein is CASSPDRVGEQFF. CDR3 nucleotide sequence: TGTGCCAGCAGCCCGGACAGGGTAGGTGAGCAGTTCTTC. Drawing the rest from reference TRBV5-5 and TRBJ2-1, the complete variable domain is DAGVTQSPTHLIKTRGQQVTLRCSPISGHKSVSWYQQVLGQGPQFIFQYYEKEERGRGNFPDRFSARQFPNYSSELNVNALLLGDSALYLCASSPDRVGEQFFGPGTRLTVL.

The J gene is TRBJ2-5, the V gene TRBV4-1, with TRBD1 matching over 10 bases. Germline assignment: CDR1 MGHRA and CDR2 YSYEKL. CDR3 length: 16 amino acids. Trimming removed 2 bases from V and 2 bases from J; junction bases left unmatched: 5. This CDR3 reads CASSQSGQGGQETQYF. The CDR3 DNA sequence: TGCGCCAGCAGCCAAAGCGGACAGGGGGGTCAAGAGACCCAGTACTTC.

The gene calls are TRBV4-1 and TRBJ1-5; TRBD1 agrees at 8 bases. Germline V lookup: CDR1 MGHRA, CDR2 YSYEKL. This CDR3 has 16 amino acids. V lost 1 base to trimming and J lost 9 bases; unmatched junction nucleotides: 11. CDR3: CASSQVGTGDGRPQHF. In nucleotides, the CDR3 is TGCGCCAGCAGCCAAGTTGGGACAGGAGACGGAAGGCCCCAGCATTTT.

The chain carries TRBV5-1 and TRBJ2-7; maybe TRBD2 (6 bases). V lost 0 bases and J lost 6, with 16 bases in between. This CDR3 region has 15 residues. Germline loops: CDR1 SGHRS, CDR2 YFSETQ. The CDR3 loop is CASSLESRGFSEQYF. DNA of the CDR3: TGCGCCAGCAGCTTGGAGTCACGGGGGTTCAGCGAGCAGTACTTC.

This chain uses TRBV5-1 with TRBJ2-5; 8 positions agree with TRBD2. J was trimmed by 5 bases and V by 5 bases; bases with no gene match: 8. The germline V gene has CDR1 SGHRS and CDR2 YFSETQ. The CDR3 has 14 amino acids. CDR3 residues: CASRALAGDETQYF. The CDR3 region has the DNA TGCGCCAGCAGGGCCCTAGCGGGTGATGAGACCCAGTACTTC.

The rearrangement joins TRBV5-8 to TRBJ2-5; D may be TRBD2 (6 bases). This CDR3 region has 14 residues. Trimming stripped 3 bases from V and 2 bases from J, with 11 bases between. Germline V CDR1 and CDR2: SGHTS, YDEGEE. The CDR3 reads CASSSGGAQETQYF. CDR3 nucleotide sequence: TGTGCCAGCAGCTCCGGGGGAGCACAAGAGACCCAGTACTTC.

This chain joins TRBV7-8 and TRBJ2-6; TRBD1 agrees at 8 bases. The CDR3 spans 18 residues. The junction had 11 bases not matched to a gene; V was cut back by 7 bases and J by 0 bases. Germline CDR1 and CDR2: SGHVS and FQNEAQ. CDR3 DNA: TGTGCCAGCACCCGGGACAGGCGAAAAAACTCTGGGGCCAACGTCCTGACTTTC. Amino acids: CASTRDRRKNSGANVLTF. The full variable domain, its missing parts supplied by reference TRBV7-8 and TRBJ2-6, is GAGVSQSPRYKVAKRGQDVALRCDPISGHVSLFWYQQALGQGPEFLTYFQNEAQLDKSGLPSDRFFAERPEGSVSTLKIQRTQQEDSAVYLCASTRDRRKNSGANVLTFGAGSRLTVL.

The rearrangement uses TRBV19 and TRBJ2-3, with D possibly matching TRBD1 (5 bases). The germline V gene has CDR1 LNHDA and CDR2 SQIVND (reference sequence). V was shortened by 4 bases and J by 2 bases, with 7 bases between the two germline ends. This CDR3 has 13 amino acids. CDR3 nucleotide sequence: TGTGCCAGTAGTAAACAGGACACAGATACGCAGTATTTT. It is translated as CASSKQDTDTQYF.

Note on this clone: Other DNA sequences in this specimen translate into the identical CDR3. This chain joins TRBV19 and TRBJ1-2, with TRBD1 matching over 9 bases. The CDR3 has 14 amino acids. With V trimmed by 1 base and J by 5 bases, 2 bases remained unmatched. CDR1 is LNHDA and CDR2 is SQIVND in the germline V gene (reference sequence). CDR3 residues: CASSIGDRGYGYTF. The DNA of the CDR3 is TGTGCCAGTAGTATAGGAGACAGGGGGTATGGCTACACCTTC.

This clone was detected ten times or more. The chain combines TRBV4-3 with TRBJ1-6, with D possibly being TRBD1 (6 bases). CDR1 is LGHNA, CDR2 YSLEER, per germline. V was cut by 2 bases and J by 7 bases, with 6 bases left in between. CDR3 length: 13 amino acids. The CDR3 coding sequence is TGCGCCAGCAGCCAAACAGGGAATTCACCCCTCCACTTT. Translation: CASSQTGNSPLHF.

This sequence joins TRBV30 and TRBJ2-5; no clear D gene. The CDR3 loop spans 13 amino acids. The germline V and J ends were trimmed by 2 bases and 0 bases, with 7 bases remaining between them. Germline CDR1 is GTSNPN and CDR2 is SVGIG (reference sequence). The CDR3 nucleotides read TGTGCCTGGAGTAGCTTGTACCAAGAGACCCAGTACTTC. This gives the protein CAWSSLYQETQYF.

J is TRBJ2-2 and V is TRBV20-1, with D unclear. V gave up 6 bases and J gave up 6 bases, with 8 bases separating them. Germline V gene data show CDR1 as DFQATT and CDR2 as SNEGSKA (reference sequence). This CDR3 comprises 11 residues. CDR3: CSAARAGELFF. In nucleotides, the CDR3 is TGCAGTGCAGCCCGGGCCGGGGAGCTGTTTTTT.

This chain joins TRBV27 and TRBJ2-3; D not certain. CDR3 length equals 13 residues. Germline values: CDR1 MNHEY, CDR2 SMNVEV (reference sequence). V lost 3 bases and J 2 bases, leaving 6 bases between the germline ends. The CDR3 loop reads CASSFVHTDTQYF. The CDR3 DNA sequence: TGTGCCAGCAGTTTCGTCCACACAGATACGCAGTATTTT.

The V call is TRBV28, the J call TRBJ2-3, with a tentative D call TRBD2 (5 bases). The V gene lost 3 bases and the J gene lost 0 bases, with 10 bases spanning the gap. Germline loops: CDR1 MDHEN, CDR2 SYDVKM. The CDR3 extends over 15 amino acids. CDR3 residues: CASSFGLSSTDTQYF. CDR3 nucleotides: TGTGCCAGCAGTTTCGGACTCTCCAGCACAGATACGCAGTATTTT.

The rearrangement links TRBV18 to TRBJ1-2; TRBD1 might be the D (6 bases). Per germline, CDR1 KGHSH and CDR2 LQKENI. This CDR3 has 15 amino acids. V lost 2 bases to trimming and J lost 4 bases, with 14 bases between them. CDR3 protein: CASSPGQGKTYGYTF. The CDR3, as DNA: TGTGCCAGCTCACCAGGGCAGGGGAAGACCTATGGCTACACCTTC.

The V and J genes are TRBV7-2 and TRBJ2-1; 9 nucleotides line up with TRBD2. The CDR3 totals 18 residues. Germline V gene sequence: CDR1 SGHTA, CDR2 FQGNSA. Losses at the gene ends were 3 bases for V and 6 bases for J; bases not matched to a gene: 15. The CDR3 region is CASSLVTAGGRPGNEQFF. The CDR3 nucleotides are TGTGCCAGCAGCTTGGTTACAGCGGGGGGCCGCCCTGGCAATGAGCAGTTCTTC.

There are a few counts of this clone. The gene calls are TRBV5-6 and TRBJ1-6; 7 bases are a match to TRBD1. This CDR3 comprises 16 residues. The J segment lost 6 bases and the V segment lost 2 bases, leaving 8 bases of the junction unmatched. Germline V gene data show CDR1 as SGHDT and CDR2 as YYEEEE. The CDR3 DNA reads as TGTGCCAGCAGCTTTCGTTCTGGGACAGCTAATTCACCCCTCCACTTT. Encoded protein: CASSFRSGTANSPLHF.